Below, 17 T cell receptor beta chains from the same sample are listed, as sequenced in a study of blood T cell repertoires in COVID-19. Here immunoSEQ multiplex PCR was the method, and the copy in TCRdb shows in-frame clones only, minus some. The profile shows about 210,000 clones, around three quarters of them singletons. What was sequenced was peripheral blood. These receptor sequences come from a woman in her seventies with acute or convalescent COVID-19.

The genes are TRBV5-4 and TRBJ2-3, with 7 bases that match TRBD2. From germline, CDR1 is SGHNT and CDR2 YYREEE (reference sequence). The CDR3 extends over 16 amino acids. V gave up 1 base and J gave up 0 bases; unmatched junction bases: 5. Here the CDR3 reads CASSLNPAGSTDTQYF. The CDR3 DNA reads TGTGCCAGCAGCTTGAATCCAGCGGGGAGCACAGATACGCAGTATTTT.

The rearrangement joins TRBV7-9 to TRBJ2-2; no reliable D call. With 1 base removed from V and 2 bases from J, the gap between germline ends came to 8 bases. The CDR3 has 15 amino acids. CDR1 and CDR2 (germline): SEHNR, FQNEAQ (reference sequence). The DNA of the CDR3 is TGTGCCAGCAGCTTAGTTAACAGCAACACCGGGGAGCTGTTTTTT. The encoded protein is CASSLVNSNTGELFF.

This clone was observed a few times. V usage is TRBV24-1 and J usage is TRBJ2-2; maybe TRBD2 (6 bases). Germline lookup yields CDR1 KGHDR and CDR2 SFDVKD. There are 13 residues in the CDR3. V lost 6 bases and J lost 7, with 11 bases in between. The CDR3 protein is CATSRTRDGELFF. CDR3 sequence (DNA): TGTGCCACCAGTCGTACGCGGGACGGGGAGCTGTTTTTT.

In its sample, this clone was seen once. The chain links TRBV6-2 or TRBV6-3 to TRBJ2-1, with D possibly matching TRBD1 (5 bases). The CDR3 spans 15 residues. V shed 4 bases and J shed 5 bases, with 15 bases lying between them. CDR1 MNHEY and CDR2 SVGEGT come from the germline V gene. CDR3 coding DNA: TGTGCCAGCAGTTCCCCAAGGGGTGGGGACAATGAGCAGTTCTTC. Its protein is CASSSPRGGDNEQFF.

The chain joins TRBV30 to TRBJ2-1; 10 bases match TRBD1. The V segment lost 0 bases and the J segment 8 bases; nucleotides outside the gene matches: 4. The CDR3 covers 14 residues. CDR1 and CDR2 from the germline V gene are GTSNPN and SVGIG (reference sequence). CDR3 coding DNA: TGTGCCTGGAGTGTGGACAGGGGGATAGATGAGCAGTTCTTC. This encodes CAWSVDRGIDEQFF.

The CDR3 loop reads CASSEGLTGRGGYTF. CDR3 coding DNA: TGTGCCAGCAGTGAAGGTTTGACAGGCAGGGGTGGCTACACCTTC. The chain combines TRBV6-1 with TRBJ1-2, with D perhaps matching TRBD1 (6 bases). V lost 1 base, J lost 7 bases, and 16 bases lay in between. This CDR3 comprises 15 residues. The germline V gene has CDR1 MNHNS and CDR2 SASEGT.

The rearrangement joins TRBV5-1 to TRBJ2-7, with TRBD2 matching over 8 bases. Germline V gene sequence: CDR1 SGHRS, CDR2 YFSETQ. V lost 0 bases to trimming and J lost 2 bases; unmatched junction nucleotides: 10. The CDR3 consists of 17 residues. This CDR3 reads CASSLVAGRTNPYEQYF. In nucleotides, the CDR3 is TGCGCCAGCAGCTTGGTAGCGGGGAGGACCAATCCCTACGAGCAGTACTTC.

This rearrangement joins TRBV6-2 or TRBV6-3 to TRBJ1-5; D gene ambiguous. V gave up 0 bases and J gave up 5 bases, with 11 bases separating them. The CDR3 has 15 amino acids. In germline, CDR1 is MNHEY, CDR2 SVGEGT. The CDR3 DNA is TGTGCCAGCAGTTACTCGCCTGGGCCGTATCAGCCCCAGCATTTT. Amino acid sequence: CASSYSPGPYQPQHF.

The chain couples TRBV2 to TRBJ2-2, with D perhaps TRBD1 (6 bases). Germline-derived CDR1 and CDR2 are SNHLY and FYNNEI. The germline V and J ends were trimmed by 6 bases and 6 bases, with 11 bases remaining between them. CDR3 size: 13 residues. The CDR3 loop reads CASRGARSGELFF. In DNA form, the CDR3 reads TGTGCCAGCAGGGGGGCTCGGTCCGGGGAGCTGTTTTTT.

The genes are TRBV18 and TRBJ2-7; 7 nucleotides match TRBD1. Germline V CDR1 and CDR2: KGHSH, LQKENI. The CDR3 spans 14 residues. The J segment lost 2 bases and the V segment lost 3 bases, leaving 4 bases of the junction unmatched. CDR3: CASSPDRNPYEQYF. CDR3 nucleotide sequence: TGTGCCAGCTCACCGGACAGGAATCCCTACGAGCAGTACTTC.

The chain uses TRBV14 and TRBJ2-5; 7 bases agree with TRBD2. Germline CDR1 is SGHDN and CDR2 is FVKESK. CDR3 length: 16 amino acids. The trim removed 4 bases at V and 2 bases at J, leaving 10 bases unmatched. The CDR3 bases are TGTGCCAGCAGCCCACGCCCTAGCGGCATACAAGAGACCCAGTACTTC. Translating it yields CASSPRPSGIQETQYF.

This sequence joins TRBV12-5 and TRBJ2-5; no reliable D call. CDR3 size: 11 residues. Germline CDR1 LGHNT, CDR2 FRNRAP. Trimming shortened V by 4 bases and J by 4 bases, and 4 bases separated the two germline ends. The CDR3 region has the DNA TGTGCTAGTGGTTCTCGAGAGACCCAGTACTTC. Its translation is CASGSRETQYF.

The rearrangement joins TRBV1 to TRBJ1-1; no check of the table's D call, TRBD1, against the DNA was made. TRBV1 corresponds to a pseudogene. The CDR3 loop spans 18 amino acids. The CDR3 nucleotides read TGCACCAGCAGCCAACGGGACAGGGGGCGGCTAATTTTGGCTGAAGCTTTCTTT. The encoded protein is CTSSQRDRGRLILAEAFF.

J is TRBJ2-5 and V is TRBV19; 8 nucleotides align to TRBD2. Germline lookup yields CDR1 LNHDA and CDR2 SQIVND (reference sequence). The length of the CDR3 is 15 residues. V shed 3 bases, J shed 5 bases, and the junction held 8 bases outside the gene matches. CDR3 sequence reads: CASSISGGPGETQYF. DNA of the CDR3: TGTGCCAGTAGTATTTCGGGGGGGCCCGGGGAGACCCAGTACTTC.

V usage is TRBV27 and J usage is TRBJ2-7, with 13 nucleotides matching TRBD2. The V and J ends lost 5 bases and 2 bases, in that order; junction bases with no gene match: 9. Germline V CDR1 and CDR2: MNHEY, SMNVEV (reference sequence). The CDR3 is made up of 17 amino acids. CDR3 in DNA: TGTGCCAGCAGTCCGCGACTAGCGGGGGGCTCCACCTACGAGCAGTACTTC. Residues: CASSPRLAGGSTYEQYF.

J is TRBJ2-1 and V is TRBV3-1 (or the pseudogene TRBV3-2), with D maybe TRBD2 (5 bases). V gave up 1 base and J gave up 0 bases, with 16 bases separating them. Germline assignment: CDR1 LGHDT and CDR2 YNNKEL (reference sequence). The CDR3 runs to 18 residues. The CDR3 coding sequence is TGTGCCAGCAGCCAAGTAGAGGGCGGTCGGAGCTCCTACAATGAGCAGTTCTTC. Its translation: CASSQVEGGRSSYNEQFF.

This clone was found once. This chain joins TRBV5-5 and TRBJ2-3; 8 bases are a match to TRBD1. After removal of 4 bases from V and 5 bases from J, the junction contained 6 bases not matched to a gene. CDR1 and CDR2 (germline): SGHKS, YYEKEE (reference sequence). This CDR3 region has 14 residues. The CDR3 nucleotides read TGTGCCAGCAGCCGGCCGGGACAGGTAGATACGCAGTATTTT. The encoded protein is CASSRPGQVDTQYF.